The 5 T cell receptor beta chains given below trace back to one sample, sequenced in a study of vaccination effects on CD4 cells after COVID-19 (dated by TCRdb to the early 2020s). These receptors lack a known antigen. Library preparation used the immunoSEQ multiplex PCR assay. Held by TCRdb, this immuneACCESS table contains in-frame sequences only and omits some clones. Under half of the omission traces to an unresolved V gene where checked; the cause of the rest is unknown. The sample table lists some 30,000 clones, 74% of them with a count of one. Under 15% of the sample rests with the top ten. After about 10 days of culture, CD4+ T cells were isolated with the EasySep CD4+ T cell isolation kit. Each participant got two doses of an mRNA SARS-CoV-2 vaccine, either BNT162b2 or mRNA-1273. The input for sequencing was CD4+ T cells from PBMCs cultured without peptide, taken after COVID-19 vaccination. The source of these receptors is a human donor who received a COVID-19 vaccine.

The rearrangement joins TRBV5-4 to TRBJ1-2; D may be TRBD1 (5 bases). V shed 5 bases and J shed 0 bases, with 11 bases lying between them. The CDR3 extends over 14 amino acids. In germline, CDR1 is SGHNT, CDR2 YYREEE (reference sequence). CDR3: CASRFQGSNYGYTF. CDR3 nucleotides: TGTGCCAGCAGGTTTCAGGGCTCTAACTATGGCTACACCTTC.

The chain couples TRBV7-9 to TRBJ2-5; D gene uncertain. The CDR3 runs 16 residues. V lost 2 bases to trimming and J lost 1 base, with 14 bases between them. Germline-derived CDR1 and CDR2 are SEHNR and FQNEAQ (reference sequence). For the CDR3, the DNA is TGTGCCAGCAGCTTACTGTCGTGGCAGGCCCAAGAGACCCAGTACTTC. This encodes CASSLLSWQAQETQYF.

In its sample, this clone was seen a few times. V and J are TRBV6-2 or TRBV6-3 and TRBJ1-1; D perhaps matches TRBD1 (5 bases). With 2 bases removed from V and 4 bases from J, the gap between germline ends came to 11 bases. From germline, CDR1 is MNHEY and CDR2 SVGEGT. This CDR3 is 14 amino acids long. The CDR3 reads CASSYGSGRTEAFF. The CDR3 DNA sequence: TGTGCCAGCAGTTACGGGTCAGGGCGCACTGAAGCTTTCTTT.

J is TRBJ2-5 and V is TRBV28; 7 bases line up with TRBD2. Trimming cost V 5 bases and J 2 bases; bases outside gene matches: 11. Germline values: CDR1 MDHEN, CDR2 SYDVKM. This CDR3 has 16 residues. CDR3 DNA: TGTGCCAGCAGTCCGCACGGGACTACCCGTCAAGAGACCCAGTACTTC. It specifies CASSPHGTTRQETQYF.

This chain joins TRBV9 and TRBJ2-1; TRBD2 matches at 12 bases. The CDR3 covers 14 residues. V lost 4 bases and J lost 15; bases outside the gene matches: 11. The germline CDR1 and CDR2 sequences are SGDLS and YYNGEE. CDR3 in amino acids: CASSRGLAGENAFF. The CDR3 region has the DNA TGTGCCAGCAGCAGGGGACTAGCGGGTGAGAATGCGTTCTTC.